This entry is about one T cell receptor (beta chain). Its target is unknown. Trimming cost V 3 bases and J 5 bases, with 15 bases left between them. Per the germline V gene, CDR1 is SGHDT and CDR2 is YYEEEE. The CDR3 sequence is 14 residues long. The data belong to a study of shared clonotypes between healthy human individuals. Background on the study: In total, the donors were two women and a few men aged 18 to 49.

The study's findings and limits: Shared across a handful of donors were 5% to 6% of the naive CD4 clonotypes.

CD45RO-negative cells were positively selected for CCR7, leaving out terminally differentiated effector memory CD45RA+ cells. At a deep level, the assay was run. Using around 200 ng DNA, 32,000 or so T cell genomes, the sorted-subset replicate PCRs were run. Profiled with immunoSEQ multiplex PCR; TCRdb holds only in-frame clones, not every one. Among around 2,000,000 clones listed, about 95% were seen once. The sequenced sample consisted of naive CD8+ T cells sorted from blood. The TCR originated in a man aged 18 to 30 in good health. This chain joins TRBV5-6 and TRBJ2-7, with D unresolved. The CDR3 DNA reads TGTGCCAGCAGCTACCCGCTGTCCGGCCACGAGCAGTACTTC. Residues: CASSYPLSGHEQYF.